This T cell receptor (beta chain) was captured by sequencing in a study of CD8 T cells in Susac syndrome. It was with random hexamers that roughly 0.5 to 1 ug RNA was reverse transcribed. TCRdb called the immunoSEQ multiplex PCR reads again in MiXCR, with one record for every CDR3 protein. The sample has around 69,000 distinct CDR3 sequences; roughly 92% are singletons. The authors negatively isolated CD8+ and CD4+ T cells and FACS-enriched TEMRA cells. Trimming cost V 0 bases and J 7 bases, with 8 bases left between them. The CDR3 is 13 amino acids. The germline V gene encodes CDR1 SGHNT and CDR2 YYREEE (reference sequence).

The chain uses TRBV5-4 and TRBJ2-1; D not resolved. This clonotype originated in a human donor with Susac syndrome. The sequencing input was CD8+ T cells from PBMCs. The CDR3 nucleotides read TGTGCCAGCAGCTTGGCACTAAAGAATGAGCAGTTCTTC. This sequence encodes CASSLALKNEQFF.